This entry features one T cell receptor (beta chain) sequence. Its antigen is still unknown. With 11 bases removed from V and 0 bases from J, the gap between germline ends came to 11 bases. This CDR3 comprises 14 residues. Germline V gene sequence: CDR1 MNHEY, CDR2 SVGAGI. For every subset, genomic DNA was evenly distributed across several immunoSEQ plates. The repertoire was sequenced with immunoSEQ multiplex PCR; TCRdb's copy has only in-frame clones and lacks some. The repertoire holds more than 2 million clones, with 85% to 95% as singletons. This entry is derived from a study of shared clonotypes between healthy human individuals. Study-level findings and limits: Estimated richness was generally greater in naive than memory subsets.

The clonotype originates from a man younger than 30 in good health. Specimen: naive CD4+ T cells sorted from blood. Subset specified: CD45RA+ positively selected. The chain couples TRBV6-5 to TRBJ2-6; D is undetermined. CDR3 in amino acids: CAAQQSSGANVLTF. Written as DNA, the CDR3 is TGTGCCGCCCAACAGAGCTCTGGGGCCAACGTCCTGACTTTC.